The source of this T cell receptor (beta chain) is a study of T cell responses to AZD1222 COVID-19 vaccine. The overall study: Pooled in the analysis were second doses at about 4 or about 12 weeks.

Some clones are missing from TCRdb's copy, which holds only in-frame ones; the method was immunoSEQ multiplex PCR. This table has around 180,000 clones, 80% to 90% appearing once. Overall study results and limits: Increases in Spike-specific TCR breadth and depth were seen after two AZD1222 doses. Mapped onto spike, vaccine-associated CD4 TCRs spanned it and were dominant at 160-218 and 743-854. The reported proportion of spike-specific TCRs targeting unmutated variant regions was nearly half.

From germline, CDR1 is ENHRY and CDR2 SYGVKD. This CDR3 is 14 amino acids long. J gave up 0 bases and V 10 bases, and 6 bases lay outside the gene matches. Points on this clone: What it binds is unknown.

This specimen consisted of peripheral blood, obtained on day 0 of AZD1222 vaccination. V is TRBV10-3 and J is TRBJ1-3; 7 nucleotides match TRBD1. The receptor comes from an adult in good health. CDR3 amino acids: CATGTVVSGNTIYF. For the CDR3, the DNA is TGTGCCACCGGGACAGTTGTCTCTGGAAACACCATATATTTT.